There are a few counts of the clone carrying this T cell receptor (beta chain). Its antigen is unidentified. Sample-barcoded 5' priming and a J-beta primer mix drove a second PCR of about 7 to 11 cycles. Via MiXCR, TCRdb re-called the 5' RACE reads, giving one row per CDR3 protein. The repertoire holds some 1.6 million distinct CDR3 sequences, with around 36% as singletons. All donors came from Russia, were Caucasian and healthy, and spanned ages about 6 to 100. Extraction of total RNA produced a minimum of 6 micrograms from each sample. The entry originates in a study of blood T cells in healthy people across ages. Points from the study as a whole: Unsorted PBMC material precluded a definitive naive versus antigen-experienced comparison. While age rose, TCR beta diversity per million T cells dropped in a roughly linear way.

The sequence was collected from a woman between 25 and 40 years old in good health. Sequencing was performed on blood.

This CDR3 is CASSLRDREVDTQYF. The CDR3 bases are TGTGCCAGCAGCCTCCGGGACAGGGAGGTAGATACGCAGTATTTT. The V call is TRBV7-8, the J call TRBJ2-3; 9 bases are a match to TRBD1. CDR1 SGHVS and CDR2 FQNEAQ come from the germline V gene. V was clipped by 5 bases and J by 5 bases; unmatched bases: 8. The CDR3 is made up of 15 amino acids.